A selection of T cell receptor beta chains follows, all from one sample in a study of breast tumors, draining lymph nodes, adjacent tissues. TCRdb re-analysed the multiplex PCR reads in MiXCR, keeping a single row per CDR3 protein. Of 130,000 or so distinct CDR3 sequences listed, around 24% were seen once; the top ten hold roughly 2.8%. The material sequenced was axillary lymph node tissue. All receptors derive from a female donor with breast cancer. Some clones in this sample may be carry-over from other donors' samples. Both conserved end residues are part of each CDR3. The D gene is left open where the match is weak. The size of a clone is reported for some rows only, either as once, few or many, or as a class for expanded clones.

D,size,length,J,V,CDR3,DNA
NA,many,15,TRBJ1-6,TRBV4-1,CASSQVELSNSPLHF,TGCGCCAGCAGCCAAGTTGAACTCTCGAATTCACCCCTCCACTTT
TRBD2,NA,18,TRBJ2-3,TRBV5-6,CASSPTSGRARGTDTQYF,TGTGCCAGCAGCCCGACTAGCGGGAGGGCCAGGGGCACAGATACGCAGTATTTT
NA,NA,13,TRBJ2-7,TRBV7-7,CASSLDQLGEQYF,TGTGCTAGCAGCTTAGATCAGCTGGGCGAGCAGTACTTC
NA,many,14,TRBJ2-7,TRBV4-2,CASSQVGGSYEQYF,TGTGCCAGCAGCCAAGTAGGGGGTTCCTACGAGCAGTACTTC
TRBD1,many,15,TRBJ2-1,TRBV20-1,CSARAWDRVSNEQFF,TGCAGTGCTAGGGCCTGGGACAGGGTATCCAATGAGCAGTTCTTC
NA,many,14,TRBJ2-6,TRBV2,CASSGSSGANVLTF,TGTGCCAGCAGTGGTAGCTCTGGGGCCAACGTCCTGACTTTC
TRBD2,many,15,TRBJ2-1,TRBV4-2,CASSQGVAGGGEQFF,TGTGCCAGCAGCCAAGGGGTAGCGGGAGGGGGTGAGCAGTTCTTC
NA,many,15,TRBJ2-3,TRBV5-5,CASSWRDTGTDTQYF,TGTGCCAGCAGCTGGAGGGACACAGGCACAGATACGCAGTATTTT
TRBD1,many,15,TRBJ1-6,TRBV3-1,CASSHPGTENSPLHF,TGTGCCAGCAGCCACCCCGGGACAGAGAATTCACCCCTCCACTTT
NA,many,14,TRBJ2-7,TRBV7-8,CASSIKDNSYEQYF,TGTGCCAGCAGCATAAAGGACAACTCCTACGAGCAGTACTTC
NA,many,13,TRBJ2-3,TRBV2,CASIAAWADTQYF,TGTGCCAGCATTGCCGCGTGGGCAGATACGCAGTATTTT
TRBD1,many,14,TRBJ2-7,TRBV30,CAWSGGTGVREQYF,TGTGCCTGGAGTGGGGGGACAGGGGTCAGAGAGCAGTACTTC
TRBD1,once,15,TRBJ2-3,TRBV28,CASRPGTAFTDTQYF,TGTGCCAGCAGGCCCGGGACAGCTTTCACAGATACGCAGTATTTT
TRBD1,many,15,TRBJ2-5,TRBV6-5,CASSYDRGSQETQYF,TGTGCCAGCAGTTACGACAGGGGCTCTCAAGAGACCCAGTACTTC
TRBD2,NA,15,TRBJ2-5,TRBV6-2/TRBV6-3,CASSYYGRAGETQYF,TGTGCCAGCAGTTATTACGGGAGGGCCGGAGAGACCCAGTACTTC
NA,few,14,TRBJ2-1,TRBV6-1,CASEKNQQTSEQFF,TGTGCCAGCGAGAAAAACCAACAAACTTCAGAGCAGTTCTTC
TRBD2,many,16,TRBJ2-3,TRBV10-2,CASSVHRGSGEGTQYF,TGCGCCAGCAGTGTTCATCGGGGTAGCGGGGAAGGTACGCAGTATTTT
NA,few,17,TRBJ2-4,TRBV20-1,CSAPGGPAYGAKNIQYF,TGCAGTGCGCCAGGAGGGCCCGCATATGGAGCCAAAAACATTCAGTACTTC
NA,many,12,TRBJ2-1,TRBV5-1,CASSLPGVEQFF,TGCGCCAGCAGCTTGCCGGGAGTGGAGCAGTTCTTC
TRBD1,few,16,TRBJ2-5,TRBV7-9,CASSSPRGPLGETQYF,TGTGCCAGCAGCTCCCCCAGGGGGCCTCTGGGAGAGACCCAGTACTTC
TRBD2,many,14,TRBJ2-7,TRBV4-1,CASSQLLAGQEQYF,TGCGCCAGCAGCCAACTTCTAGCGGGACAGGAGCAGTACTTC
TRBD2,few,14,TRBJ2-2,TRBV24-1,CATSGLAGGGELFF,TGTGCCACGTCGGGACTAGCGGGAGGCGGGGAGCTGTTTTTT
TRBD2,NA,14,TRBJ2-1,TRBV5-4,CASSFAGDYNEQFF,TGTGCCAGCAGCTTCGCGGGAGACTACAATGAGCAGTTCTTC
NA,many,15,TRBJ2-3,TRBV7-9,CASSPSAGGTDTQYF,TGTGCCAGCAGCCCCTCAGCAGGGGGCACAGATACGCAGTATTTT
TRBD2,many,13,TRBJ2-7,TRBV6-1,CASSPGGRPEQYF,TGTGCCAGCAGCCCGGGCGGGAGGCCCGAGCAGTACTTC
NA,NA,12,TRBJ1-5,TRBV28,CASMSINQPQHF,TGTGCCAGCATGAGTATAAATCAGCCCCAGCATTTT
NA,NA,11,TRBJ2-1,TRBV3-1,CASSQQNEQFF,TGTGCCAGCAGCCAACAGAATGAGCAGTTCTTC
NA,many,13,TRBJ2-3,TRBV20-1,CSARDMSTDTQYF,TGCAGTGCTAGAGATATGTCGACGGATACGCAGTATTTT
TRBD2,many,16,TRBJ2-3,TRBV4-2,CASSQRTSGRADTQYF,TGTGCCAGCAGCCAGCGGACTAGCGGGAGGGCAGATACGCAGTATTTT
NA,many,15,TRBJ2-3,TRBV10-3,CAISRGRTSTDTQYF,TGTGCCATCAGTCGGGGGCGTACCAGCACAGATACGCAGTATTTT
TRBD2,many,18,TRBJ2-1,TRBV20-1,CSARDSRTASGSYNEQFF,TGCAGTGCTAGAGATTCTAGGACGGCTAGCGGTTCCTACAATGAGCAGTTCTTC
NA,many,16,TRBJ2-1,TRBV5-6,CASSPHSGLGAGEQFF,TGTGCCAGCAGCCCCCACTCGGGGCTAGGGGCAGGTGAGCAGTTCTTC
TRBD1,many,15,TRBJ2-1,TRBV7-2,CASSLQGATYNEQFF,TGTGCCAGCAGCCTACAGGGGGCGACTTACAATGAGCAGTTCTTC
NA,NA,16,TRBJ2-1,TRBV28,CASHPGGQKGYNEQFF,TGTGCCAGCCATCCTGGGGGGCAGAAAGGATACAATGAGCAGTTCTTC
NA,NA,12,TRBJ2-7,TRBV3-1,CASSPTPYEQYF,TGTGCCAGCAGCCCCACGCCGTACGAGCAGTACTTC
TRBD1,many,15,TRBJ2-7,TRBV4-1,CASSQVGQGSGEQYF,TGCGCCAGCAGCCAAGTAGGACAGGGGTCAGGCGAGCAGTACTTC
NA,many,15,TRBJ2-2,TRBV7-2,CASSLGLHGGGELFF,TGTGCCAGCAGCTTAGGACTCCACGGCGGCGGGGAGCTGTTTTTT
TRBD1,few,17,TRBJ1-2,TRBV5-1,CASSLFLTGGVNYGYTF,TGCGCCAGCAGCTTGTTTCTTACAGGGGGCGTTAACTATGGCTACACCTTC
TRBD2,many,16,TRBJ2-7,TRBV30,CAWSYLTGTKGYEQYF,TGTGCCTGGAGTTATTTAACCGGGACTAAAGGCTACGAGCAGTACTTC
NA,many,14,TRBJ1-6,TRBV6-5,CASSSGLSNSPLHF,TGTGCCAGCAGTTCCGGGCTATCTAATTCACCCCTCCACTTT
TRBD2,NA,16,TRBJ2-1,TRBV11-2,CASGTSGRADHNEQFF,TGTGCCAGCGGTACTAGCGGGAGGGCCGACCACAATGAGCAGTTCTTC
NA,NA,13,TRBJ1-1,TRBV4-2,CASSQDYGTEAFF,TGTGCCAGCAGCCAAGATTATGGCACTGAAGCTTTCTTT
NA,many,12,TRBJ2-2,TRBV5-1,CASSPFNGELFF,TGCGCCAGCAGCCCTTTTAACGGGGAGCTGTTTTTT
TRBD1,many,13,TRBJ2-7,TRBV12-3/TRBV12-4,CASSLRDSYEQYF,TGTGCCAGCAGTTTACGGGACAGCTACGAGCAGTACTTC
NA,many,11,TRBJ2-7,TRBV28,CASSESYEQYF,TGTGCCAGCAGCGAGTCCTACGAGCAGTACTTC
NA,NA,14,TRBJ1-1,TRBV12-3/TRBV12-4,CASSRSGRGTEAFF,TGTGCCAGCAGTCGGAGTGGGAGAGGGACTGAAGCTTTCTTT
NA,many,15,TRBJ2-7,TRBV5-6,CASSSPGPKGYEQYF,TGTGCCAGCAGCTCCCCGGGGCCCAAGGGGTACGAGCAGTACTTC
NA,many,14,TRBJ2-5,TRBV20-1,CSASSGWVGETQYF,TGCAGTGCTAGCTCTGGCTGGGTTGGGGAGACCCAGTACTTC
NA,many,14,TRBJ1-5,TRBV12-3/TRBV12-4,CASSSAGENQPQHF,TGTGCCAGCAGTTCGGCAGGGGAGAATCAGCCCCAGCATTTT